A single T cell receptor beta chain is shown here with its context. The data belong to a study of blood T cell repertoires in COVID-19. Turning to the study itself: Researchers got acute and convalescent COVID-19 samples from the United States, Italy and Spain. T cells, B-cell-depleted T cells, or PBMCs provided the cDNA or gDNA that served as material.

In the original processing: Amplifying reference gene primers gave estimates of nucleated cell counts. The data were produced by immunoSEQ multiplex PCR, yet TCRdb's version contains in-frame clones alone and is incomplete. V, J and clone size reflect that table, while D and trimming were determined from the DNA. Found here are about 260,000 clones, roughly 90% of them singletons; the top ten hold about 0.7%. Losses at the gene ends were 0 bases for V and 5 bases for J; bases not matched to a gene: 5. The germline CDR1 and CDR2 sequences are SGHTA and FQGNSA. The CDR3 is made up of 15 amino acids. The specimen sequenced was peripheral blood. V gene TRBV7-2 combines with J gene TRBJ2-7; 9 bases are a match to TRBD1. The source of this sequence is a human donor in a cohort sampled during active COVID-19. CDR3 nucleotides: TGTGCCAGCAGCTTAGCTGGACAGGGGTGGGACGAGCAGTACTTC. This sequence encodes CASSLAGQGWDEQYF.